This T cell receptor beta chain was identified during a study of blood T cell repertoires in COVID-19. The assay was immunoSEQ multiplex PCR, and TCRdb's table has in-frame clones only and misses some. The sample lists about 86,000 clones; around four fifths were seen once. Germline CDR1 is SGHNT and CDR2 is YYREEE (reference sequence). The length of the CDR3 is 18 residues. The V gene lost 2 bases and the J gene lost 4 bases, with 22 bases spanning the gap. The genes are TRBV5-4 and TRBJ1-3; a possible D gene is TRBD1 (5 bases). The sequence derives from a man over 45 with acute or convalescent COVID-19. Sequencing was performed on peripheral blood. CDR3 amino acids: CASSLGGAGSRGGNTIYF. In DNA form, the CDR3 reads TGTGCCAGCAGCTTAGGCGGGGCAGGGAGTAGAGGAGGAAACACCATATATTTT.